Listed below are T cell receptor beta chains from one sample, sequenced in a study of CD8 T cells in Susac syndrome. TCRdb redid the calling of the immunoSEQ multiplex PCR reads with MiXCR, one entry per CDR3 protein. The sample records about 300,000 distinct CDR3 sequences, about 91% being singletons. Sequenced material: CD8+ T cells from PBMCs. The origin of the receptors is a human donor with multiple sclerosis. The CDR3 runs from the conserved cysteine through the conserved F or W.

v_call	cdr3_length	j_call	cdr3_aa
TRBV28	16	TRBJ2-7	CASSIDGRGSSYEQYF
TRBV29-1	13	TRBJ2-3	CSVRTGTADTQYF
TRBV2	17	TRBJ2-2	CASRRTSGGSPPGELFF
TRBV13	16	TRBJ1-1	CASSLYPESMNTEAFF
TRBV12-3/TRBV12-4	12	TRBJ1-5	CASSLYGQPQHF
TRBV27	14	TRBJ2-5	CASFTGAGLETQYF
TRBV2	13	TRBJ1-1	CAIRDRGNTEAFF
TRBV18	15	TRBJ1-1	CASSPGTNMNTEAFF
TRBV12-3/TRBV12-4	15	TRBJ1-5	CASSGGSNSNQPQHF
TRBV6-1	16	TRBJ2-1	CASSPVAGPSYVEQFF
TRBV6-5	13	TRBJ2-4	CASTGGTKNIQYF
TRBV30	13	TRBJ2-5	CAWRVRWAETQYF
TRBV29-1	15	TRBJ2-2	CSVETGQGQSGELFF
TRBV5-1	15	TRBJ2-2	CASNRYGRLTGELFF
TRBV27	17	TRBJ1-5	CASSLTGTGFYNQPQHF
TRBV20-1	17	TRBJ2-7	CSARDHMGAESSYEQYF
TRBV7-8	15	TRBJ1-1	CASSFLPRDSLGAFF
TRBV4-3	18	TRBJ2-1	CASSQDPVGGGPVDEQFF
TRBV4-2	16	TRBJ2-7	CASSQEPGQGAYEQYF
TRBV7-9	12	TRBJ2-7	CASSSTYYEQYF
TRBV7-9	16	TRBJ2-7	CASSSTLAGDFYEQYF
TRBV3-1	17	TRBJ2-5	CASSQGLGEISAETQYF
TRBV15	16	TRBJ1-2	CATSSVGTKANYGYTF
TRBV25-1	13	TRBJ1-5	CASSEWGGQPQHF